This T cell receptor beta chain was sequenced for a study of blood T cell repertoires in COVID-19. The wider study: Italy, Spain and the United States were the sources of the convalescent and acute COVID-19 samples. The cDNA or gDNA used as material had been derived from T cells, B-cell-depleted T cells, or PBMCs.

Original handling: By means of reference gene primer amplification, nucleated cell counts were estimated. Sequenced by immunoSEQ multiplex PCR; TCRdb stores in-frame clones only, minus some. From that table come the V and J calls and clone size; the DNA was used to work out D and trimming. Of 300,000 to 400,000 clones in the sample, around 90% are singletons; the top ten hold around 10%. Seattle's enrolled individuals joined amid active infection and were then monitored longitudinally. CDR3 length: 15 amino acids. The source is a man younger than 45 with COVID-19, enrolled during active disease. The sample taken for sequencing was peripheral blood. This chain joins TRBV21-1 and TRBJ2-7; TRBD1, the table's D call, lacks a check against the DNA. TRBV21-1 is classified as a pseudogene. DNA for the CDR3: TGTGCCAGCGTTCTAAACCGGGACAGGATGTACGAGCAGTACTTC. This translates into CASVLNRDRMYEQYF.